The 30 T cell receptor beta chains given below trace back to one sample, sequenced in a study of blood T cell repertoires in COVID-19. The protocol was immunoSEQ multiplex PCR, while the TCRdb copy is restricted to in-frame clones and leaves out a portion. Among some 240,000 clones listed, 87% were seen once. The sample consisted of peripheral blood. The receptors come from a man aged 55 to 70 who had recovered from COVID-19.

This chain links TRBV7-9 with TRBJ2-7; 7 bases fit TRBD1. After removal of 7 bases from V and 3 bases from J, the junction contained 9 bases not matched to a gene. The CDR3 sequence is 14 residues long. Germline V CDR1 and CDR2: SEHNR, FQNEAQ (reference sequence). This chain's CDR3 is CASTGRAGGYEQYF. DNA of the CDR3: TGTGCCAGCACTGGACGAGCAGGGGGCTACGAGCAGTACTTC.

The chain joins TRBV11-1 to TRBJ1-3, with D maybe TRBD1 (6 bases). Germline V lookup: CDR1 SGHAT, CDR2 FQDESV (reference sequence). This CDR3 spans 15 amino acids. V shed 5 bases and J shed 0 bases, with 11 bases lying between them. The CDR3 DNA follows: TGTGCCAGCAGCCCAGGGGCGATCTCTGGAAACACCATATATTTT. Its translation is CASSPGAISGNTIYF. Supplemented by reference TRBV11-1 and TRBJ1-3, the full variable domain reads EAEVAQSPRYKITEKSQAVAFWCDPISGHATLYWYRQILGQGPELLVQFQDESVVDDSQLPKDRFSAERLKGVDSTLKIQPAELGDSAMYLCASSPGAISGNTIYFGEGSWLTVV.

This clone was seen only once. V usage is TRBV9 and J usage is TRBJ1-1; weak D call: TRBD1 (5 bases). With 0 bases removed from V and 1 base from J, the gap between germline ends came to 16 bases. Per germline, CDR1 SGDLS and CDR2 YYNGEE. There are 17 residues in the CDR3. The CDR3 DNA reads as TGTGCCAGCAGCGTAGGATGGTTCGGGACTGGGAACACTGAAGCTTTCTTT. It yields the protein CASSVGWFGTGNTEAFF.

This chain links TRBV12-3 or TRBV12-4 with TRBJ2-5, with D perhaps TRBD1 (5 bases). The CDR3 runs to 13 residues. The V and J ends lost 4 bases and 7 bases respectively, with 13 bases between them. The CDR3 region has the DNA TGTGCCAGCAGTTCGTACCCTACAGGGACCCAGTACTTC. Its translation is CASSSYPTGTQYF.

The rearrangement uses TRBV9 and TRBJ2-1, with unresolved D. The ends were cut back, 3 bases at V and 7 bases at J, with 14 bases in the middle. Germline values: CDR1 SGDLS, CDR2 YYNGEE. There are 14 residues in the CDR3. The CDR3 loop is CASSGLGLGNEQFF. The CDR3 DNA reads TGTGCCAGCAGCGGTCTCGGCCTCGGGAATGAGCAGTTCTTC.

The gene calls are TRBV2 and TRBJ2-2; 8 positions agree with TRBD1. Germline V gives CDR1 SNHLY, CDR2 FYNNEI. V lost 7 bases and J lost 6; bases outside the gene matches: 7. The CDR3 is 14 amino acids. The CDR3 sequence: CASTPGQVPGELFF. DNA of the CDR3: TGTGCCAGCACCCCGGGACAGGTTCCCGGGGAGCTGTTTTTT.

This clone showed up just once. V usage is TRBV5-1 and J usage is TRBJ2-5; TRBD2 matches at 7 bases. Trimming removed 4 bases from V and 4 bases from J; junction bases left unmatched: 7. This CDR3 is built from 14 residues. Germline CDR1 reads SGHRS; CDR2 reads YFSETQ. CDR3 region: CASSPGRVGETQYF. The CDR3 DNA sequence: TGCGCCAGCAGCCCGGGGAGGGTGGGAGAGACCCAGTACTTC.

The chain joins TRBV6-5 to TRBJ2-2, with 7 bases fitting TRBD1. The CDR3 has 16 residues. In germline, CDR1 is MNHEY, CDR2 SVGAGI. Trimming took 0 bases from V and 4 from J; bases not matched to a gene: 5. The CDR3 coding sequence is TGTGCCAGCAGTTACTCGGCGACAGGGATCACCGGGGAGCTGTTTTTT. Translating it yields CASSYSATGITGELFF.

The rearrangement links TRBV2 to TRBJ1-5; TRBD1 aligns across 9 bases. The CDR3 covers 17 residues. The germline gives CDR1 SNHLY, CDR2 FYNNEI. V lost 3 bases, J lost 1 base, and 7 bases stayed unmatched. CDR3 nucleotide sequence: TGTGCCAGCAGTGAGAGACCCGGGACAGGGAGCAATCAGCCCCAGCATTTT. Its translation is CASSERPGTGSNQPQHF.

The chain links TRBV6-6 to TRBJ2-2; D is unresolved. This CDR3 is 13 amino acids long. Trimming took off 0 bases at V and 6 bases at J, with 5 bases between the two ends. CDR1 and CDR2 (germline): MNHNY, SVGAGI (reference sequence). The CDR3 DNA is TGTGCCAGCAGTTACTCTCAGTCCGGGGAGCTGTTTTTT. Encoded protein: CASSYSQSGELFF.

The chain has TRBV12-5 and TRBJ1-5; 7 bases match TRBD1. The CDR3 loop spans 17 amino acids. Germline lookup yields CDR1 LGHNT and CDR2 FRNRAP. V was pared by 0 bases and J by 0 bases, with 5 bases of the junction left unmatched. The CDR3 reads CASGLVRGPNSNQPQHF. CDR3 DNA: TGTGCTAGTGGTTTGGTAAGGGGGCCTAATAGCAATCAGCCCCAGCATTTT. The full variable domain, rest sourced from reference TRBV12-5 and TRBJ1-5, is DARVTQTPRHKVTEMGQEVTMRCQPILGHNTVFWYRQTMMQGLELLAYFRNRAPLDDSGMPKDRFSAEMPDATLATLKIQPSEPRDSAVYFCASGLVRGPNSNQPQHFGDGTRLSIL.

This clone was detected a few times. This chain uses TRBV7-8 with TRBJ1-3; TRBD1 matches at 9 bases. V lost 6 bases to trimming and J lost 3 bases; unmatched junction nucleotides: 6. Germline V gene sequence: CDR1 SGHVS, CDR2 FQNEAQ. CDR3 length equals 15 residues. Written as DNA, the CDR3 is TGTGCCAGCAGTGCTACAGGGGGCTTTGGAAACACCATATATTTT. Translated: CASSATGGFGNTIYF.

CDR3 sequence reads: CAWSPGTAEKLFF. The CDR3 region has the DNA TGTGCCTGGAGTCCTGGGACAGCTGAAAAACTGTTTTTT. The chain links TRBV30 to TRBJ1-4, with 7 positions matching TRBD1. The CDR3 consists of 13 residues. Unmatched junction bases numbered 4, after V lost 2 bases and J lost 7 bases. In germline, CDR1 is GTSNPN, CDR2 SVGIG (reference sequence). The whole variable domain, remainder taken from reference TRBV30 and TRBJ1-4, is SQTIHQWPATLVQPVGSPLSLECTVEGTSNPNLYWYRQAAGRGLQLLFYSVGIGQISSEVPQNLSASRPQDRQFILSSKKLLLSDSGFYLCAWSPGTAEKLFFGSGTQLSVL.

This rearrangement joins TRBV5-4 to TRBJ2-1, with TRBD1 identical over 8 bases. Looked up from germline, CDR1 is SGHNT and CDR2 is YYREEE (reference sequence). CDR3 size: 15 residues. The V and J ends lost 2 bases and 5 bases, in that order; junction bases with no gene match: 6. The CDR3 nucleotides are TGTGCCAGCAGCTTTCGGACAGGGCGCAACAATGAGCAGTTCTTC. This encodes CASSFRTGRNNEQFF.

This clone was counted between two and nine times. The V call is TRBV12-3 or TRBV12-4, the J call TRBJ1-2; TRBD1 might be the D (5 bases). The V end was cut by 5 bases, the J end by 1 base, with 8 bases between. The CDR3 contains 13 residues. In DNA form, the CDR3 reads TGTGCCAGCAGTAGGGGAATTAACTATGGCTACACCTTC. Its translation: CASSRGINYGYTF.

This clone was found a few times. The chain uses TRBV7-9 and TRBJ2-3; the D gene is possibly TRBD2 (6 bases). Germline CDR1 reads SEHNR; CDR2 reads FQNEAQ (reference sequence). V shed 6 bases and J shed 2 bases, with 12 bases lying between them. The CDR3 runs to 14 residues. CDR3 DNA sequence: TGTGCCAGCAGTTGGGCGGGGAACACAGATACGCAGTATTTT. This sequence encodes CASSWAGNTDTQYF.

The chain couples TRBV4-1 to TRBJ1-5; TRBD1 is a possible D gene (5 bases). The CDR3 runs 16 residues. The V and J ends lost 0 bases and 0 bases respectively, with 9 bases between them. Germline V gene sequence: CDR1 MGHRA, CDR2 YSYEKL. The DNA for the CDR3 is TGCGCCAGCAGCCAAGAAGGGGTTATTAGCAATCAGCCCCAGCATTTT. Its translation is CASSQEGVISNQPQHF.

There are a few counts of this clone. The chain combines TRBV12-3 or TRBV12-4 with TRBJ1-2; 7 nucleotides agree with TRBD1. This CDR3 region has 13 residues. The ends lost 5 bases at V and 4 bases at J; junction bases unmatched: 4. The CDR3 coding sequence is TGTGCCAGCAGTCAGGGACAGACCTATGGCTACACCTTC. As protein: CASSQGQTYGYTF.

The chain uses TRBV12-5 and TRBJ2-3; 8 bases match TRBD1. V shed 5 bases, J shed 2 bases, and the junction held 3 bases outside the gene matches. Germline values: CDR1 LGHNT, CDR2 FRNRAP. CDR3 length: 14 residues. CDR3 DNA: TGTGCTAGTGGTCGGACAGGGTCCACAGATACGCAGTATTTT. It translates to CASGRTGSTDTQYF.

The rearrangement joins TRBV7-9 to TRBJ1-5; D is uncertain. Germline V lookup: CDR1 SEHNR, CDR2 FQNEAQ (reference sequence). The CDR3 spans 14 residues. V lost 9 bases and J lost 0, with 12 bases in between. The CDR3, as DNA: TGTGCCAGGACGGTTAAATATAGCAATCAGCCCCAGCATTTT. As protein: CARTVKYSNQPQHF.

This clone occurred once. The chain carries TRBV3-1 (or the pseudogene TRBV3-2) and TRBJ1-1; D is unclear. CDR1 and CDR2 (germline): LGHDT, YNNKEL (reference sequence). The CDR3 runs 14 residues. Deletions cut 5 bases from V and 4 bases from J, with 14 bases between. CDR3 loop: CASSLRVLGTEAFF. In DNA, the CDR3 is TGTGCCAGCAGCTTACGGGTTCTCGGCACTGAAGCTTTCTTT.

The chain employs TRBV3-1 (or the pseudogene TRBV3-2) and TRBJ1-6, with D unresolved. The ends were cut back, 0 bases at V and 3 bases at J, with 12 bases in the middle. Germline values: CDR1 LGHDT, CDR2 YNNKEL (reference sequence). The CDR3 extends over 17 amino acids. The CDR3 loop reads CASSQEVSAGYNSPLHF. As DNA, the CDR3 is TGTGCCAGCAGCCAAGAGGTTTCGGCGGGCTATAATTCACCCCTCCACTTT.

The chain combines TRBV2 with TRBJ2-3, with a possible D match to TRBD2 (5 bases). Looked up from germline, CDR1 is SNHLY and CDR2 is FYNNEI. The CDR3 spans 14 residues. V dropped 1 base and J dropped 2 bases, with 7 bases sitting between them. CDR3 loop: CASSEGRATDTQYF. The CDR3 DNA reads as TGTGCCAGCAGTGAAGGGCGGGCCACAGATACGCAGTATTTT.

CDR3 coding DNA: TGCGCCAGCAGTGAGTTACAGGCCAATCAGCCCCAGCATTTT. Its translation is CASSELQANQPQHF. V usage is TRBV10-2 and J usage is TRBJ1-5; D possibly corresponds to TRBD1 (5 bases). V was trimmed by 1 base and J by 3 bases, leaving 7 bases between them. The CDR3 covers 14 residues. From germline, CDR1 is WSHSY and CDR2 SAAADI.

The rearrangement joins TRBV10-3 to TRBJ1-2; 9 positions match TRBD1. The V and J ends lost 4 bases and 5 bases, in that order; junction bases with no gene match: 8. The CDR3 is made up of 15 amino acids. Germline V lookup: CDR1 ENHRY, CDR2 SYGVKD. The CDR3 spells CAISGTQGAGYGYTF. CDR3 sequence (DNA): TGTGCCATCAGTGGGACACAGGGGGCAGGGTATGGCTACACCTTC.

The chain carries TRBV6-5 and TRBJ1-2; D perhaps matches TRBD1 (5 bases). The CDR3 contains 14 residues. The germline V gene has CDR1 MNHEY and CDR2 SVGAGI. V lost 11 bases and J lost 4, with 20 bases in between. CDR3 region: CASGDGRDIYGYTF. The CDR3 nucleotides read TGTGCCTCGGGGGACGGTCGGGATATCTATGGCTACACCTTC.

The V and J genes are TRBV6-1 and TRBJ1-2; no firm D call. Trimming stripped 1 base from V and 0 bases from J, with 21 bases between. The CDR3 is 19 residues long. The V gene's germline CDR1 is MNHNS and CDR2 SASEGT. For the CDR3, the DNA is TGTGCCAGCAGTGAAGTAGATTCCGATAGCTACATTCCTAACTATGGCTACACCTTC. Translated, it gives CASSEVDSDSYIPNYGYTF.

The sample holds one count of this clone. V and J are TRBV5-1 and TRBJ2-2; 8 nucleotides match TRBD1. CDR1 and CDR2 from the germline V gene are SGHRS and YFSETQ. The CDR3 consists of 16 residues. With 0 bases clipped from V and 4 bases from J, the junction kept 5 bases outside the gene matches. The CDR3 bases are TGCGCCAGCAGCTTGGCTGCGACAGGGGTCACCGGGGAGCTGTTTTTT. Its translation: CASSLAATGVTGELFF.

This clone was observed a single time. The chain uses TRBV7-9 and TRBJ2-1, with 15 bases that match TRBD2. The CDR3 length is 15 residues. V shed 3 bases, J shed 7 bases, and the junction held 1 base outside the gene matches. CDR1 and CDR2 from the germline V gene are SEHNR and FQNEAQ (reference sequence). The chain's CDR3 is CASSLGTSGGNEQFF. The DNA for the CDR3 is TGTGCCAGCAGCTTGGGGACTAGCGGGGGGAATGAGCAGTTCTTC.

This clone was detected only a few times. The chain uses TRBV19 and TRBJ1-2; 10 bases fit TRBD1. The CDR3 is 17 amino acids. Germline V gives CDR1 LNHDA, CDR2 SQIVND (reference sequence). With V trimmed by 5 bases and J by 3 bases, 12 bases remained unmatched. CDR3 in amino acids: CASSWTGGPTLHYGYTF. The CDR3 DNA reads TGTGCCAGTAGTTGGACAGGGGGACCCACCCTGCACTATGGCTACACCTTC. Using reference TRBV19 and TRBJ1-2 for the parts outside the CDR3, the full variable domain is DGGITQSPKYLFRKEGQNVTLSCEQNLNHDAMYWYRQDPGQGLRLIYYSQIVNDFQKGDIAEGYSVSREKKESFPLTVTSAQKNPTAFYLCASSWTGGPTLHYGYTFGSGTRLTVV.